The present T cell receptor beta chain was sequenced within a study of blood T cell repertoires in COVID-19. Study information: Acute and convalescent COVID-19 samples came from the United States, Italy and Spain. PBMCs, B-cell-depleted T cells, or T cells were the source of the cDNA or gDNA that made up the material.

There are 18 residues in the CDR3. Germline V CDR1 and CDR2: LNHDA, SQIVND (reference sequence). J lost 0 bases, V lost 5 bases, and 10 bases had no gene match. Original methodology: For nucleated cells, counts were estimated from reference gene primer amplification. Some clones are missing from TCRdb's copy, which holds only in-frame ones; the method was immunoSEQ multiplex PCR. The V and J calls and clone size come from that table; D and trimming were worked out from the DNA. The sample carries roughly 60,000 clones, approximately 82% recorded once. The TCR sequence derives from a human donor in a cohort sampled during active or convalescent COVID-19. Sequenced material: peripheral blood. This chain links TRBV19 with TRBJ2-6; 7 nucleotides line up with TRBD2. CDR3 sequence reads: CASSGKRGTDSGANVLTF. The CDR3 DNA follows: TGTGCCAGTAGTGGTAAGCGGGGTACAGACTCTGGGGCCAACGTCCTGACTTTC.